This T cell receptor (beta chain) was sequenced for a study of T cells in Graves' hyperthyroidism and ophthalmopathy (dated by TCRdb to between 2017 and 2020). Notes on the research overall: Peripheral blood samples were taken at the time of initial diagnosis, prior to any treatment. Prospective prediction of ophthalmopathy was tested in an independent validation cohort consisting of fewer than 20 hyperthyroidism patients and about 17 patients who later progressed to ophthalmopathy. TCR V-J signatures able to tell the groups apart were searched for in a discovery cohort of more than 90 patients, of whom under 45 had Graves' ophthalmopathy and 57 had stable Graves' hyperthyroidism. In addition, the study compared T-cell repertoires in thyroid tissue and in blood from over 5 Graves' hyperthyroidism patients. For training and testing, the 100 patients in the discovery cohort were randomly divided in a 7:3 ratio. According to the paper, TCR Vbeta CDR3 sequencing was carried out on approximately 140 peripheral blood samples, which came from under 50 ophthalmopathy, approximately 72 hyperthyroidism and approximately 17 progressor patients. Once sampling was done, hyperthyroidism patients were given methimazole at a starting dose of 30 mg daily, whereas ophthalmopathy patients were given high-dose intravenous methylprednisolone. Study-level results and caveats: Most expanded thyroid clonotypes (frequency above 0.001) were also found in blood, which suggests that blood repertoires may mirror thyroid immune responses. Ophthalmopathy was separated from stable hyperthyroidism by a 13 V-J signature model, with over 85% sensitivity and 81% to 82% specificity obtained in cross-validation and 80%/75% obtained in testing. Sample size was not statistically predetermined, and blinding of investigators to group allocation was not performed. In validation, progression to ophthalmopathy was predicted by the model with nearly 71% sensitivity and 72% to 80% specificity, a median of approximately 6.5 months before onset.

Stable Graves' hyperthyroidism was defined as the absence of progression to ophthalmopathy over 18 months of follow-up. Hyperthyroidism patients were newly diagnosed, had a disease duration of under 2 months, and were aged 18 to 65 years. Patients with uncontrolled infections, other autoimmune diseases, pregnancy or lactation were excluded. Clinical symptoms, serum thyroxine and TRAb, thyroid ultrasound, and orbital computed tomography formed the basis for the diagnoses. Ficoll-Paque density gradient centrifugation was used to isolate PBMCs from 10 ml of fresh peripheral blood. Trizol reagent was used to extract total RNA, and RNA quality was then checked on an Agilent 2100 Bioanalyzer. TCR beta CDR3 regions were amplified from RNA transcripts. A first-round RT-PCR of the TCR CDR3 used the HTBI primer set with the Qiagen OneStep RT-PCR kit. A second multiplex PCR round built the libraries, followed by size selection and purification. The libraries were sequenced on an Illumina HiSeq2000 using paired-end 100 bp reads. The authors processed their data as follows. SOAPnuke was used to process the raw data, throwing out any read that contained adapters or uncalled bases, had a mean Phred below 15, or lacked an exact constant-primer or identifier match. COPE v1.2.5 was used to merge the high-quality paired reads, and each unique nucleotide sequence was defined as a clonotype. MiTCR v1.1 was used to align clonotypes to the IMGT TRBV, TRBD and TRBJ reference segments. Only V-J combinations with frequency above 0.0001, covering 99% to 99.2% of repertoires, were analysed. The TCS score was defined as the ratio of F50 (clonal expansion) to E x V (chaos), calculated using BLOSUM62-based TCRdist between CDR3 peptides within each V-J. Welch's t-statistics and random forest reduced approximately 520 V-J features to under 15, which were used in a naive Bayes classifier (R e1071). TCRdb's own reprocessing of the public reads used fastp at Q25 and MiXCR and kept productive beta chains. Each CDR3 protein gets just one entry, which takes the most common genes and DNA from the rows behind it. TCRdb, not the original authors, processed these V and J calls. The sample data list around 340,000 distinct CDR3 sequences, and 16% of these were observed just once. The ten largest make up 33% of the sample.

This clonotype was seen many times. The antigen it recognizes is unknown. One base away there is no much larger clone; base qualities are not given. This receptor was obtained from a man aged 30 to 45 with Graves' hyperthyroidism. The specimen was blood.

The DNA reads TGTGCCAGTACTTTATCCGGGCAGGGGAACACTGAAGCTTTCTTT. This translates into CASTLSGQGNTEAFF. The chain is encoded by TRBV19 joined to TRBJ1-1; a tentative D match to TRBD1 spans 5 bases. According to the germline V gene (reference sequence), CDR1 reads LNHDA and CDR2 reads SQIVND. V is clipped by 7 bases and J by 1 base, and the sequence between their germline boundaries is 16 bases long. There are 15 amino acids in the CDR3, from cysteine to phenylalanine inclusive. The DNA shown is the 45-base CDR3, in frame from base 1.